Following are 26 T cell receptor beta chains from one sample sequenced in a study of cytomegalovirus exposure and HLA in healthy donors (dated by TCRdb to between 2016 and 2019). Library construction relied on the immunoSEQ multiplex PCR assay. A mixture of 60 forward primers for TCR Vbeta segments and 13 reverse primers for TCR Jbeta segments was used in the multiplex PCR. Held by TCRdb, this immuneACCESS table contains in-frame sequences only and omits some clones. Under half of the omission traces to an unresolved V gene where checked; the cause of the rest is unknown. The sample has tens of thousands of clones on record, approximately 82% of them singletons. In total, the top ten clones hold under 2% of the sample. Sequenced input: PBMCs. The receptors shown here come from a man aged 18-30 years in good health and CMV-seronegative.

In DNA form, the CDR3 reads TGCGCCAGCAGCCCCACAACAGGGAAGGATGGAAAACTGTTTTTT. It translates to CASSPTTGKDGKLFF. The J gene is TRBJ1-4, the V gene TRBV4-3, with D possibly matching TRBD1 (6 bases). V was trimmed by 4 bases and J by 10 bases, leaving 19 bases between them. Germline V CDR1 and CDR2: LGHNA, YSLEER. The CDR3 is made up of 15 amino acids.

This clone was seen a few times. J is TRBJ2-2 and V is TRBV25-1, with D perhaps TRBD2 (6 bases). CDR1 MGHDK and CDR2 SYGVNS come from the germline V gene. V was clipped by 5 bases and J by 5 bases, with 15 bases between them. The length of the CDR3 is 15 residues. DNA of the CDR3: TGTGCCAGCAGTCGCGTTAGCGGAAAAACCGGGGAGCTGTTTTTT. It specifies CASSRVSGKTGELFF.

This clone was observed a single time. The chain uses TRBV10-3 and TRBJ1-2; 9 positions agree with TRBD1. This CDR3 region has 14 residues. V was clipped by 3 bases and J by 5 bases; unmatched bases: 4. CDR1 and CDR2 (germline): ENHRY, SYGVKD. The CDR3 protein is CAISDGGQGYGYTF. In DNA form, the CDR3 reads TGTGCCATCAGTGACGGGGGACAGGGATATGGCTACACCTTC.

This clone occurred once. The rearrangement links TRBV30 to TRBJ1-2; 7 bases fit TRBD1. CDR1 is GTSNPN and CDR2 is SVGIG in the germline V gene (reference sequence). The CDR3 extends over 13 amino acids. The trim removed 1 base at V and 4 bases at J, leaving 3 bases unmatched. CDR3 loop: CAWSDRGAYGYTF. The CDR3, as DNA: TGTGCCTGGAGTGACAGGGGCGCCTATGGCTACACCTTC.

The chain carries TRBV27 and TRBJ2-3; 9 bases fit TRBD2. Germline V lookup: CDR1 MNHEY, CDR2 SMNVEV (reference sequence). Trimming cost V 4 bases and J 5 bases; bases outside gene matches: 19. This CDR3 is 19 amino acids long. CDR3 DNA sequence: TGTGCCAGCAGTTCCCGTGGGACTAGCAGGAGGGTCGATGAAGATACGCAGTATTTT. As protein: CASSSRGTSRRVDEDTQYF.

This clone was detected once. CDR3 residues: CASSLGPGTDTQYF. CDR3 DNA sequence: TGTGCCAGCAGCCTAGGACCGGGGACAGATACGCAGTATTTT. The V and J genes are TRBV7-9 and TRBJ2-3; weak D call: TRBD2 (5 bases). Germline V gene data show CDR1 as SEHNR and CDR2 as FQNEAQ (reference sequence). This CDR3 region has 14 residues. V was trimmed by 5 bases and J by 3 bases, leaving 12 bases between them.

CDR3 sequence (DNA): TGTGCCAGCAGTCTGGACAGGGGAAAGAATCAGCCCCAGCATTTT. Translation gives CASSLDRGKNQPQHF. This chain uses TRBV2 with TRBJ1-5, with 9 nucleotides matching TRBD1. The CDR3 is 15 amino acids. V was pared by 5 bases and J by 4 bases, with 6 bases of the junction left unmatched. Germline V gene data show CDR1 as SNHLY and CDR2 as FYNNEI.

The rearrangement uses TRBV4-2 and TRBJ2-3; TRBD2 is a possible D gene (6 bases). Germline V CDR1 and CDR2: LGHNA, YNFKEQ. This CDR3 is 17 amino acids long. The V gene lost 1 base and the J gene lost 1 base, with 15 bases spanning the gap. The CDR3 DNA sequence: TGTGCCAGCAGCCAAGTCGATAGTTCTAGCGGCACAGATACGCAGTATTTT. This gives the protein CASSQVDSSSGTDTQYF.

The chain links TRBV5-6 to TRBJ2-5; weak D call: TRBD1 (5 bases). Germline CDR1 and CDR2: SGHDT and YYEEEE. The germline V and J ends were trimmed by 0 bases and 4 bases, with 13 bases remaining between them. This CDR3 comprises 15 residues. The CDR3: CASSLGAGQGETQYF. In DNA form, the CDR3 reads TGTGCCAGCAGCTTGGGGGCAGGCCAGGGAGAGACCCAGTACTTC.

The J gene is TRBJ2-2, the V gene TRBV11-3; TRBD2 matches at 8 bases. The junction had 6 bases not matched to a gene; V was cut back by 4 bases and J by 5 bases. This CDR3 is built from 15 residues. Germline assignment: CDR1 SGHNT and CDR2 YENEEA. The CDR3, as DNA: TGTGCCAGCAGCTCCGGGACTAGGGGGACCGGGGAGCTGTTTTTT. Its protein product is CASSSGTRGTGELFF.

The chain recombines TRBV4-3 with TRBJ2-1; 14 bases align to TRBD2. Trimming at V came to 3 bases and at J to 10 bases, leaving 5 bases not matched to a gene. Germline lookup yields CDR1 LGHNA and CDR2 YSLEER. The CDR3 loop spans 15 amino acids. The CDR3 loop reads CASSQGLAGAREQFF. CDR3 nucleotides: TGCGCCAGCAGCCAGGGACTAGCGGGAGCCCGCGAGCAGTTCTTC.

The rearrangement joins TRBV28 to TRBJ1-1, with TRBD1 matching 8 bases. Per germline, CDR1 MDHEN and CDR2 SYDVKM. V trimming: 7 bases; J trimming: 5 bases; junction bases outside the gene matches: 9. The CDR3 contains 14 residues. The CDR3 DNA reads TGTGCCAGCATCTACAGGGGGTCGGTGACTGAAGCTTTCTTT. Encoded protein: CASIYRGSVTEAFF. Full variable domain (remainder filled in from reference TRBV28 and TRBJ1-1): DVKVTQSSRYLVKRTGEKVFLECVQDMDHENMFWYRQDPGLGLRLIYFSYDVKMKEKGDIPEGYSVSREKKERFSLILESASTNQTSMYLCASIYRGSVTEAFFGQGTRLTVV.

V usage is TRBV19 and J usage is TRBJ1-4; D ambiguous. Germline V gene lookup returns CDR1 LNHDA and CDR2 SQIVND (reference sequence). With 3 bases removed from V and 10 bases from J, the gap between germline ends came to 9 bases. This CDR3 has 12 residues. CDR3 nucleotides: TGTGCCAGTAGTATTCGTCCCGGAAAACTGTTTTTT. Amino acids: CASSIRPGKLFF.

V gene TRBV5-1 combines with J gene TRBJ2-7; 7 bases agree with TRBD1. The CDR3 spans 15 residues. The trim removed 2 bases at V and 7 bases at J, leaving 12 bases unmatched. Germline CDR1 and CDR2: SGHRS and YFSETQ. In DNA form, the CDR3 reads TGCGCCAGCAGCTTAAATTCCGTGGCGACAGGGGAGCAGTACTTC. Residues: CASSLNSVATGEQYF.

The chain has TRBV5-4 and TRBJ2-1, with D possibly TRBD1 on 6 matching bases. CDR3 size: 18 residues. The germline gives CDR1 SGHNT, CDR2 YYREEE (reference sequence). Trimming took 3 bases from V and 8 from J, leaving 27 bases between them. For the CDR3, the DNA is TGTGCCAGCAGCTCCCCCTATGCCGACGGACAGAGGCTTTATGAGCAGTTCTTC. Amino acids: CASSSPYADGQRLYEQFF.

This chain links TRBV27 with TRBJ2-3, with 11 bases lining up with TRBD2. V was pared by 0 bases and J by 6 bases, with 8 bases of the junction left unmatched. This CDR3 region has 17 residues. Germline CDR1 reads MNHEY; CDR2 reads SMNVEV (reference sequence). The CDR3 sequence: CASSLSRTSGSGDTQYF. In DNA form, the CDR3 reads TGTGCCAGCAGTTTATCGAGGACTAGCGGGTCCGGGGATACGCAGTATTTT.

The chain is built from TRBV19 and TRBJ2-7; D is possibly TRBD2 (5 bases). Per the germline V gene, CDR1 is LNHDA and CDR2 is SQIVND (reference sequence). V lost 3 bases and J lost 5, with 11 bases in between. This CDR3 has 13 residues. CDR3 in amino acids: CASSIGGRDEQYF. As DNA, the CDR3 is TGTGCCAGTAGTATTGGAGGCCGGGACGAGCAGTACTTC. Based on the CDR3 plus reference TRBV19 and TRBJ2-7, the full variable domain is DGGITQSPKYLFRKEGQNVTLSCEQNLNHDAMYWYRQDPGQGLRLIYYSQIVNDFQKGDIAEGYSVSREKKESFPLTVTSAQKNPTAFYLCASSIGGRDEQYFGPGTRLTVT.

V usage is TRBV7-2 and J usage is TRBJ2-1; a possible D gene is TRBD2 (6 bases). Trimming cost V 1 base and J 8 bases, with 15 bases left between them. Looked up from germline, CDR1 is SGHTA and CDR2 is FQGNSA. The CDR3 is 15 residues long. CDR3 residues: CASSLDRGSVDEQFF. The CDR3 region has the DNA TGTGCCAGCAGCTTAGACCGGGGGTCTGTCGATGAGCAGTTCTTC.

This clone occurred a few times. The chain couples TRBV7-2 to TRBJ1-3; D unclear. This CDR3 comprises 14 residues. Germline lookup yields CDR1 SGHTA and CDR2 FQGNSA. Trimming cost V 5 bases and J 0 bases, with 8 bases left between them. The CDR3 region has the DNA TGTGCCAGCAGCCGCGAACTCTCTGGAAACACCATATATTTT. It is translated as CASSRELSGNTIYF.

The chain couples TRBV7-2 to TRBJ1-1; D is undetermined. CDR1 and CDR2 from the germline V gene are SGHTA and FQGNSA. The length of the CDR3 is 13 residues. With 5 bases removed from V and 10 bases from J, the gap between germline ends came to 17 bases. The CDR3 loop is CASSVQAGSGAFF. The CDR3 DNA reads as TGTGCCAGCAGCGTCCAGGCCGGAAGTGGAGCTTTCTTT.

The J gene is TRBJ1-2, the V gene TRBV6-5; tentative D call: TRBD1 (6 bases). CDR3 size: 14 residues. Trimming removed 2 bases at V and 2 bases at J, with 9 bases between. Germline V gene lookup returns CDR1 MNHEY and CDR2 SVGAGI. The DNA of the CDR3 is TGTGCCAGCAGTTACCGCGACAGGAACTATGGCTACACCTTC. Translating gives CASSYRDRNYGYTF.

V is TRBV4-2 and J is TRBJ2-1, with 12 positions matching TRBD2. Germline values: CDR1 LGHNA, CDR2 YNFKEQ. The CDR3 totals 17 residues. V was pared by 1 base and J by 3 bases, with 4 bases of the junction left unmatched. The CDR3 spells CASSQASSGRVYNEQFF. Here the CDR3 DNA reads TGTGCCAGCAGCCAAGCGTCTAGCGGGAGGGTCTACAATGAGCAGTTCTTC.

About this clone itself: Other DNA sequences from this sample encode an identical CDR3 as well. The chain employs TRBV5-4 and TRBJ1-5, with TRBD1 identical over 9 bases. The V gene's germline CDR1 is SGHNT and CDR2 YYREEE (reference sequence). This CDR3 comprises 15 residues. Trimming at V came to 4 bases and at J to 1 base, leaving 3 bases not matched to a gene. CDR3 in DNA: TGTGCCAGCAGCAGAGGGACAGGGAGCAATCAGCCCCAGCATTTT. Amino acid sequence: CASSRGTGSNQPQHF.

The rearrangement links TRBV6-1 to TRBJ1-4, with 8 bases aligning to TRBD1. Unmatched junction bases numbered 5, after V lost 6 bases and J lost 2 bases. There are 15 residues in the CDR3. CDR1 is MNHNS, CDR2 SASEGT, per germline. The CDR3 sequence is CASRDRVGTNEKLFF. CDR3 DNA: TGTGCCAGCAGGGACAGGGTTGGGACTAATGAAAAACTGTTTTTT.

V and J are TRBV9 and TRBJ1-4, with a weak D call TRBD1 (6 bases). Germline V gene lookup returns CDR1 SGDLS and CDR2 YYNGEE. This CDR3 has 14 residues. Trimming left V 3 bases short and J 5 bases short, with 11 bases between. The CDR3 region has the DNA TGTGCCAGCAGCGGGAGGGGGGGAAATGAAAAACTGTTTTTT. This encodes CASSGRGGNEKLFF.

The chain is built from TRBV14 and TRBJ2-4, with 7 nucleotides matching TRBD2. V was pared by 1 base and J by 6 bases, with 9 bases of the junction left unmatched. Germline lookup yields CDR1 SGHDN and CDR2 FVKESK. The CDR3 totals 16 residues. The CDR3 DNA sequence: TGTGCCAGCAGCCAAGTGGGGGGGAGGGTCTTAAACATTCAGTACTTC. Translation gives CASSQVGGRVLNIQYF.